The clone carrying this TCR beta chain was recorded a few times. Then a second PCR, running roughly 6 to 12 cycles, was carried out with a sample-barcoded 5' primer and a J-beta primer mix. In TCRdb, the 5' RACE reads were re-called with MiXCR into one record per CDR3 protein. The table lists roughly 1,800,000 distinct CDR3 sequences, around 50% of them singletons, with 2.1% in the top ten. The data derive from a study of blood T cells in healthy people across ages. The CDR3 contains 15 residues. The V end was cut by 7 bases, the J end by 0 bases, with 14 bases between. The germline V gene encodes CDR1 SNHLY and CDR2 FYNNEI. Donors were systemically healthy Caucasian individuals from Russia aged about 6 to 90 years.

The source is a middle-aged woman in good health. The sample comprised blood. V gene TRBV2 combines with J gene TRBJ2-3; D not resolved. CDR3 DNA: TGTGCCAGCAATTTGGCTTTTTCTAGCACAGATACGCAGTATTTT. Protein product: CASNLAFSSTDTQYF.